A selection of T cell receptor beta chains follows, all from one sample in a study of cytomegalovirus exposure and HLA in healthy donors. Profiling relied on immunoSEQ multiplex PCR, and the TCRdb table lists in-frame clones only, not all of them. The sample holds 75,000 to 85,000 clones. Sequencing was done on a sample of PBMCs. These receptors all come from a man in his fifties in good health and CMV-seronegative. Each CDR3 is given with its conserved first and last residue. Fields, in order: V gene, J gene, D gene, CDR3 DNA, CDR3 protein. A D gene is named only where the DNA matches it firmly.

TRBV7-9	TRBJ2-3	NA	TGTGCCAGCAGCTTTGCAGGGGTTCGTGAAGATACGCAGTATTTT	CASSFAGVREDTQYF
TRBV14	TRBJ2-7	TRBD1	TGTGCCAGCAGCCAACTCCGGGGGACAGGGCCTTCCTACGAGCAGTACTTC	CASSQLRGTGPSYEQYF
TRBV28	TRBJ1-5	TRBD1	TGTGCCAGCCGGGACAGGGCAGGTCAGCCCCAGCATTTT	CASRDRAGQPQHF
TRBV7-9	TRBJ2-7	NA	TGTGCCAGCAGCTTACAGGGAGGTACCTACGAGCAGTACTTC	CASSLQGGTYEQYF
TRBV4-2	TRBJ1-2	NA	TGTGCCAGCAGCCAAGATGGGTCAGGGGTGGTCTATGGCTACACCTTC	CASSQDGSGVVYGYTF
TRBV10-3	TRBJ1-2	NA	TGTGCCATCAGTGAGTCGAGTACAGGGAACTATGGCTACACCTTC	CAISESSTGNYGYTF
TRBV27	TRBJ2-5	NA	TGTGCCAGCAGTTTGTCCCAGGGGTCTTTGGAGACCCAGTACTTC	CASSLSQGSLETQYF
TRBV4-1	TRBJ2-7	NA	TGCGCCAGCAGCCTCCGGGAAGAACTAGCCTACGAGCAGTACTTC	CASSLREELAYEQYF
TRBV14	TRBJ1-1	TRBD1	TGTGCCAGCAGCCACTGGACAGGGAACACTGAAGCTTTCTTT	CASSHWTGNTEAFF
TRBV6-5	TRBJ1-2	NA	TGTGCCAGCAACCTACAGGGTGGAGTAGACTATGGCTACACCTTC	CASNLQGGVDYGYTF
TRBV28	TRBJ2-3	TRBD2	TGTGCCAGCAGTCCATTGACTAGCGGGTATCCAGATACGCAGTATTTT	CASSPLTSGYPDTQYF
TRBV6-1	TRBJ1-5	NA	TGTGCCAGCAATATCCTTGACAGAAGCAATCAGCCCCAGCATTTT	CASNILDRSNQPQHF
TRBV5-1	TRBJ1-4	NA	TGCGCCAGCAGGGACAGCCTTCGGCAAAAACTGTTTTTT	CASRDSLRQKLFF
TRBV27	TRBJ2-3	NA	TGTGCCAGCAGTTGGACAGACCCCACAGATACGCAGTATTTT	CASSWTDPTDTQYF
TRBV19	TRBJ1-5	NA	TGTGCCAGTAGCAAGAGATTCGTCGTAAGATCCCAGCATTTT	CASSKRFVVRSQHF
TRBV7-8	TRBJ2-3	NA	TGTGCCAGCAGCTTCCCCACGGGAGATTTTTCCCTCACAGATGCGCAGTATTTT	CASSFPTGDFSLTDAQYF
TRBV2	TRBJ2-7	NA	TGTGCCAGCAGTGAAGTTCAGGGAAGCTCCTACGAGCAGTACTTC	CASSEVQGSSYEQYF
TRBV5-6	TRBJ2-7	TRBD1	TGTGCCAGCAGCTCGGACAGGGATTACTCCTACGAGCAGTACTTC	CASSSDRDYSYEQYF
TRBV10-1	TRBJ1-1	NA	TGCGCCAGCAGTGTTGGCAAATGGAACACTGAAGCTTTCTTT	CASSVGKWNTEAFF
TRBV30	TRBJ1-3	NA	TGTGCCTGGAGTGTACGATCAGGGGCTAACTCTGGAAACACCATATATTTT	CAWSVRSGANSGNTIYF
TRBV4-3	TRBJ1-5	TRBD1	TGCGCCAGCAGCCAAGAAATACCGACAGGGGGCGACTATCAGCCCCAGCATTTT	CASSQEIPTGGDYQPQHF